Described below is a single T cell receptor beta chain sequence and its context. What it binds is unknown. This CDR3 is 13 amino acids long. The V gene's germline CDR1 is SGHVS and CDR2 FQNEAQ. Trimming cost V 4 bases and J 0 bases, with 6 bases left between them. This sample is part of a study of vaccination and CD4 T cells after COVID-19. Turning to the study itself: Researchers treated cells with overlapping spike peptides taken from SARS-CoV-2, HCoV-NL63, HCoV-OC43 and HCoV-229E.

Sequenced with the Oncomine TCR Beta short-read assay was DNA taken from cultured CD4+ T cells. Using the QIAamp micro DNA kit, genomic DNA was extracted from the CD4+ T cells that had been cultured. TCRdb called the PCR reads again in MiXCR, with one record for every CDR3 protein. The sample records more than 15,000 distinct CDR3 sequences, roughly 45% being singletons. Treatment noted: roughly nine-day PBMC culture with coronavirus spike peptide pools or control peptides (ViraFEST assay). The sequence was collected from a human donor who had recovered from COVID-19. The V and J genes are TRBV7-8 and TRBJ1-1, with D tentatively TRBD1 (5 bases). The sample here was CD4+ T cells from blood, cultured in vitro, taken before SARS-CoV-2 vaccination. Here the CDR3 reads CASSSTVNTEAFF. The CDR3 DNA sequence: TGTGCCAGCAGCTCGACAGTGAACACTGAAGCTTTCTTT. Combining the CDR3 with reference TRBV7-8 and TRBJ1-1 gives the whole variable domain GAGVSQSPRYKVAKRGQDVALRCDPISGHVSLFWYQQALGQGPEFLTYFQNEAQLDKSGLPSDRFFAERPEGSVSTLKIQRTQQEDSAVYLCASSSTVNTEAFFGQGTRLTVV.